These 4 T cell receptor beta chains came from one sample sequenced in a study of blood T cell repertoires in COVID-19. The protocol was immunoSEQ multiplex PCR, while the TCRdb copy is restricted to in-frame clones and leaves out a portion. The sample has roughly 78,000 clones, 70% to 90% seen once. Sequencing input: peripheral blood. Receptors originate from a woman aged 80 or over with acute or convalescent COVID-19.

The rearrangement joins TRBV3-1 (or the pseudogene TRBV3-2) to TRBJ1-1; D perhaps matches TRBD1 (6 bases). Trimming left V 4 bases short and J 1 base short, with 13 bases between. The V gene's germline CDR1 is LGHDT and CDR2 YNNKEL (reference sequence). The CDR3 has 15 amino acids. The CDR3 nucleotides are TGTGCCAGCAGCCTTCAGGGGTTAACGAACACTGAAGCTTTCTTT. Residues: CASSLQGLTNTEAFF.

The V gene is TRBV10-3, the J gene TRBJ2-5; 8 nucleotides agree with TRBD2. CDR1 is ENHRY and CDR2 is SYGVKD in the germline V gene. After removal of 3 bases from V and 5 bases from J, the junction contained 8 bases not matched to a gene. The CDR3 sequence is 15 residues long. CDR3 residues: CAISDRGRGGETQYF. The CDR3 DNA reads as TGTGCCATCAGTGACCGGGGCCGCGGGGGGGAGACCCAGTACTTC.

J is TRBJ1-2 and V is TRBV9; D is uncertain. The CDR3 runs to 15 residues. V was pared by 0 bases and J by 0 bases, with 9 bases between. The germline gives CDR1 SGDLS, CDR2 YYNGEE. The CDR3 loop is CASSVAEEANYGYTF. The DNA for the CDR3 is TGTGCCAGCAGCGTAGCAGAGGAAGCTAACTATGGCTACACCTTC.

The V and J genes are TRBV5-6 and TRBJ1-1; D gene uncertain. This CDR3 comprises 17 residues. Trimming stripped 1 base from V and 0 bases from J, with 16 bases between. From germline, CDR1 is SGHDT and CDR2 YYEEEE. CDR3 DNA sequence: TGTGCCAGCAGCTTGTTTCGAGGGCGGAGGATGAACACTGAAGCTTTCTTT. This translates into CASSLFRGRRMNTEAFF.